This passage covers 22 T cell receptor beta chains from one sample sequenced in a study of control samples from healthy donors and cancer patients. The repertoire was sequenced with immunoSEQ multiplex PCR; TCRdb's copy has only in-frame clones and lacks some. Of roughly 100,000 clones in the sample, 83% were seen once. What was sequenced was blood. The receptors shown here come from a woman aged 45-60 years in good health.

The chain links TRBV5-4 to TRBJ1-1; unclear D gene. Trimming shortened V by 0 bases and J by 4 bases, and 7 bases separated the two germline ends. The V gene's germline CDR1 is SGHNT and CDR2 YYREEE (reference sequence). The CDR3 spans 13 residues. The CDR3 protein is CASSLVSVTEAFF. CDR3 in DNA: TGTGCCAGCAGCTTGGTGTCAGTCACTGAAGCTTTCTTT.

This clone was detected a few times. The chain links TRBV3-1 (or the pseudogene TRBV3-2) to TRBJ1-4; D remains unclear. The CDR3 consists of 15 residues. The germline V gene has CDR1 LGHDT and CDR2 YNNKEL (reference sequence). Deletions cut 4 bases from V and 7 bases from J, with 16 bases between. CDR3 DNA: TGTGCCAGCAGCCCCACGGGGAGGTTCAGTGAAAAACTGTTTTTT. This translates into CASSPTGRFSEKLFF.

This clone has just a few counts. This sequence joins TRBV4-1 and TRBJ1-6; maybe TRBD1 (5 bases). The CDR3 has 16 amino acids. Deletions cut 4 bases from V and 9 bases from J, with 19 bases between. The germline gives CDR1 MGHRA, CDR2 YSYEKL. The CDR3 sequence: CASSLTRDKRGSPLHF. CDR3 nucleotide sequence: TGCGCCAGCAGCCTAACCAGGGATAAGCGAGGTTCACCCCTCCACTTT.

As DNA, the CDR3 is TGTGCCAGCAGCCTGGAACTTTCCACAGATACGCAGTATTTT. Residues: CASSLELSTDTQYF. The rearrangement uses TRBV11-3 and TRBJ2-3; D ambiguous. With 5 bases removed from V and 2 bases from J, the gap between germline ends came to 11 bases. Germline V CDR1 and CDR2: SGHNT, YENEEA. The CDR3 has 14 amino acids.

The DNA of the CDR3 is TGTGCCAGCAGCCTAGAGTCGGGGGTCCAGTCACCCCTCCACTTT. This codes for CASSLESGVQSPLHF. The rearrangement joins TRBV7-9 to TRBJ1-6, with D possibly TRBD1 on 5 matching bases. Trimming took off 5 bases at V and 10 bases at J, with 18 bases between the two ends. This CDR3 comprises 15 residues. CDR1 and CDR2 (germline): SEHNR, FQNEAQ (reference sequence).

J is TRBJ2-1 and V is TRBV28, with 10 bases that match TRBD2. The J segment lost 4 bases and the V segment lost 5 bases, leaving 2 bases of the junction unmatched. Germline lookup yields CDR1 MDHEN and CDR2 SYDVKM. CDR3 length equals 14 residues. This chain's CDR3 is CASSGSGGYNEQFF. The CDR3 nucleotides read TGTGCCAGCAGTGGTAGCGGGGGGTACAATGAGCAGTTCTTC.

CDR3 loop: CASSILAGGRSYNEQFF. CDR3 sequence (DNA): TGTGCCAGCAGCATCCTAGCGGGGGGCCGTTCCTACAATGAGCAGTTCTTC. The chain uses TRBV7-2 and TRBJ2-1; TRBD2 matches at 11 bases. Trimming took 5 bases from V and 1 from J; bases not matched to a gene: 7. Germline V gives CDR1 SGHTA, CDR2 FQGNSA. The CDR3 has 17 residues.

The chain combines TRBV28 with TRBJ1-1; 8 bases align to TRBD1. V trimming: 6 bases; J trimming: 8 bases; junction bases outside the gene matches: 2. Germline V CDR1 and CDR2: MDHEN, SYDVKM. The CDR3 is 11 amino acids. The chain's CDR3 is CASRNRGEAFF. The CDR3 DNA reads TGTGCCAGCAGGAACAGGGGGGAAGCTTTCTTT.

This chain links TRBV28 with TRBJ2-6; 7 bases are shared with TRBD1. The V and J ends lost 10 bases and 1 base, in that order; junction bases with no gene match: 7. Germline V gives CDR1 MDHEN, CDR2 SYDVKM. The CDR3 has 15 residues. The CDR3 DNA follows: TGTGCCACCCTACACAGGGGATCTGGGGCCAACGTCCTGACTTTC. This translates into CATLHRGSGANVLTF.

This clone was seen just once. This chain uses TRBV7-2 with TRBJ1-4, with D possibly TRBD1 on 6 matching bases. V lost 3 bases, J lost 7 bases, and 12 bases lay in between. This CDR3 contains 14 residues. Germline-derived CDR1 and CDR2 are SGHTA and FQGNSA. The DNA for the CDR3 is TGTGCCAGCAGCTTTGCGGGGGCAGGTGAAAAACTGTTTTTT. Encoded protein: CASSFAGAGEKLFF. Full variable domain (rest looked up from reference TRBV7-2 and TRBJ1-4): GAGVSQSPSNKVTEKGKDVELRCDPISGHTALYWYRQSLGQGLEFLIYFQGNSAPDKSGLPSDRFSAERTGGSVSTLTIQRTQQEDSAVYLCASSFAGAGEKLFFGSGTQLSVL.

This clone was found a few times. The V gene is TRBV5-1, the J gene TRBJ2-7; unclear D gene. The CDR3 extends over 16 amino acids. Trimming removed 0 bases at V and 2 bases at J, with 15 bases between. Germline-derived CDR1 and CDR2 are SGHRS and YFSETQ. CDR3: CASSLAPQENAYEQYF. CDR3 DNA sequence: TGCGCCAGCAGCTTGGCCCCGCAGGAAAATGCCTACGAGCAGTACTTC.

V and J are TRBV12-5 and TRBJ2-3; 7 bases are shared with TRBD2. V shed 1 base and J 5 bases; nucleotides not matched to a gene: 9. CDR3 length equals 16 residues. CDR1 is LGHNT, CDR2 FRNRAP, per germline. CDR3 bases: TGTGCTAGTGGTTTGGCTAGCGGAGTGTGGGGAGATACGCAGTATTTT. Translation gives CASGLASGVWGDTQYF.

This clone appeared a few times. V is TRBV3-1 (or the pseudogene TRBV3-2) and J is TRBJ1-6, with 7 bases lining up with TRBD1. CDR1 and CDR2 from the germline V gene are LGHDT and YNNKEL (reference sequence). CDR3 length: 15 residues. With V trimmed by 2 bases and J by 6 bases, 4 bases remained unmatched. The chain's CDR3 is CASSQPGQTNSPLHF. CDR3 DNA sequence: TGTGCCAGCAGCCAACCGGGACAGACTAATTCACCCCTCCACTTT.

The CDR3 region is CASSNARGVQNNEQFF. DNA for the CDR3: TGTGCCAGCAGCAACGCACGAGGGGTTCAGAACAATGAGCAGTTCTTC. This rearrangement joins TRBV6-2 or TRBV6-3 to TRBJ2-1; D may match TRBD1 or TRBD2 (5 bases each). CDR1 and CDR2 from the germline V gene are MNHEY and SVGEGT. V gave up 6 bases and J gave up 5 bases, with 20 bases separating them. The CDR3 has 16 amino acids.

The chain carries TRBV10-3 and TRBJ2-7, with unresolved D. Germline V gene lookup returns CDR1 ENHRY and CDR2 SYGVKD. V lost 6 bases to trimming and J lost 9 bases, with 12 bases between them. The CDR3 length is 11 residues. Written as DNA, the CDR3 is TGTGCCATCAGCAAAGGGTTAGGGCAGTACTTC. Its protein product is CAISKGLGQYF.

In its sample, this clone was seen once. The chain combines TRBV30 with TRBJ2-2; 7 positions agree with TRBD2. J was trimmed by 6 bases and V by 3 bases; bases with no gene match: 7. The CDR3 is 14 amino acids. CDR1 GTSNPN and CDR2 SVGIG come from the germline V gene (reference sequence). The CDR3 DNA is TGTGCCTGGAGAGGAACTAGCGTATCCGGGGAGCTGTTTTTT. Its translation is CAWRGTSVSGELFF.

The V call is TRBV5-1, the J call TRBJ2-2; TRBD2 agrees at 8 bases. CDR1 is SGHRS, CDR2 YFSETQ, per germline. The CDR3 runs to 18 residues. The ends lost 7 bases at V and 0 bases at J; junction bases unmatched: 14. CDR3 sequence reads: CASGRDYTGGPNTGELFF. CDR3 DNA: TGCGCCAGCGGTAGGGACTATACGGGAGGGCCGAACACCGGGGAGCTGTTTTTT.

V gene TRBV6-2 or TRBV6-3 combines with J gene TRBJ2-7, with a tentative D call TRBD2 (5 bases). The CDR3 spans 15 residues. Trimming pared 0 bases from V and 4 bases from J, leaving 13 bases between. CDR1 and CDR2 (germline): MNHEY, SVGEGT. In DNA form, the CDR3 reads TGTGCCAGCAGTTACTCCGTGAGCGGTTCTTACGAGCAGTACTTC. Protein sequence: CASSYSVSGSYEQYF.

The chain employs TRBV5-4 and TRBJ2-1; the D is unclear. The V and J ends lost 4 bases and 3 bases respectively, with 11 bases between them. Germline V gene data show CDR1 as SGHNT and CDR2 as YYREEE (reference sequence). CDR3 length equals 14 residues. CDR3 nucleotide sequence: TGTGCCAGCAGCCCGGTGGGTTACTACAATGAGCAGTTCTTC. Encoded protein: CASSPVGYYNEQFF.

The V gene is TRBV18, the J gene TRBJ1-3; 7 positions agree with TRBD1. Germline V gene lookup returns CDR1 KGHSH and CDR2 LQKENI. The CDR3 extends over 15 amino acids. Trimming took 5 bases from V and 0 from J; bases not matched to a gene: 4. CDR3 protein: CASSTGQVSGNTIYF. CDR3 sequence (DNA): TGTGCCAGCTCAACCGGACAGGTCTCTGGAAACACCATATATTTT.

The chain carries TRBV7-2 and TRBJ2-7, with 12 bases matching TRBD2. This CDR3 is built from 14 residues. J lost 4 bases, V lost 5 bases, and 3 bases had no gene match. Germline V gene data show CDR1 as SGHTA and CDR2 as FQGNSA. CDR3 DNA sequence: TGTGCCAGCAGCCGGACTAGCGGGGAATACGAGCAGTACTTC. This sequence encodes CASSRTSGEYEQYF.

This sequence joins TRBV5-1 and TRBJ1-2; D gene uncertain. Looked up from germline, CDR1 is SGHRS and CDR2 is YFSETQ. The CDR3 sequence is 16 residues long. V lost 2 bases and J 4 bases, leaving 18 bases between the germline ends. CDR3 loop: CASSLSQAPLFYGYTF. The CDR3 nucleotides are TGCGCCAGCAGCTTATCCCAAGCCCCCTTATTCTATGGCTACACCTTC.